This T cell receptor beta chain comes out of a study of technical replicates of blood from a few donors. Trimming took 0 bases from V and 5 from J, leaving 6 bases between them. The length of the CDR3 is 13 residues. Germline V gene data show CDR1 as SGHRS and CDR2 as YFSETQ. The assay was immunoSEQ multiplex PCR, and TCRdb's table has in-frame clones only and misses some. The sample consists of tens of thousands of clones, roughly 96% of them appearing once. The source of this sequence is a human donor in good health. Source material: T cells isolated from PBMCs. The chain couples TRBV5-1 to TRBJ2-1; D gene ambiguous. In DNA form, the CDR3 reads TGCGCCAGCAGCTTGGCCGGTCACAATGAGCAGTTCTTC. It encodes CASSLAGHNEQFF.